Presented here are 17 T cell receptor beta chains from one specimen sequenced in a study of blood T cell repertoires in COVID-19. TCRdb's table, derived via immunoSEQ multiplex PCR, lists solely in-frame clones and lacks some. Among under 250,000 clones listed, approximately 90% were seen once. The sample comprised peripheral blood. These receptors were collected from a man aged 25 to 40 with COVID-19, enrolled during active disease.

This rearrangement joins TRBV30 to TRBJ1-2, with D possibly being TRBD1 (6 bases). CDR3 size: 14 residues. The germline V and J ends were trimmed by 1 base and 6 bases, with 15 bases remaining between them. Germline V gene data show CDR1 as GTSNPN and CDR2 as SVGIG (reference sequence). This CDR3 is CAWSEGDRYDGYTF. The CDR3 DNA follows: TGTGCCTGGAGTGAAGGAGACAGGTATGATGGCTACACCTTC.

V and J are TRBV10-3 and TRBJ1-1; D perhaps matches TRBD1 (5 bases). This CDR3 is 20 amino acids long. The V end was cut by 6 bases, the J end by 1 base, with 30 bases between. Germline CDR1 is ENHRY and CDR2 is SYGVKD. CDR3 protein: CAIRAGQGVLGTMGNTEAFF. The CDR3 DNA reads as TGTGCCATCAGGGCCGGGCAAGGGGTCTTGGGAACGATGGGGAACACTGAAGCTTTCTTT.

The chain links TRBV7-2 to TRBJ2-1; 11 bases map to TRBD1. V shed 1 base, J shed 4 bases, and the junction held 9 bases outside the gene matches. Germline V gene lookup returns CDR1 SGHTA and CDR2 FQGNSA. The CDR3 runs to 18 residues. Here the CDR3 reads CASSLVGTGGRVYNEQFF. The CDR3 DNA is TGTGCCAGCAGCTTAGTTGGGACAGGGGGTAGAGTTTACAATGAGCAGTTCTTC.

This chain joins TRBV7-9 and TRBJ1-3, with 8 bases aligning to TRBD1. Unmatched junction bases numbered 5, after V lost 5 bases and J lost 2 bases. The CDR3 is 15 residues long. Per germline, CDR1 SEHNR and CDR2 FQNEAQ (reference sequence). DNA for the CDR3: TGTGCCAGCAGCCGAACGGGACAGGCTGGAAACACCATATATTTT. Translation gives CASSRTGQAGNTIYF. The variable domain in full, completed from reference TRBV7-9 and TRBJ1-3, reads DTGVSQNPRHKITKRGQNVTFRCDPISEHNRLYWYRQTLGQGPEFLTYFQNEAQLEKSRLLSDRFSAERPKGSFSTLEIQRTEQGDSAMYLCASSRTGQAGNTIYFGEGSWLTVV.

The sample holds one count of this clone. This chain joins TRBV2 and TRBJ2-7; D is perhaps TRBD1 (6 bases). CDR1 is SNHLY, CDR2 FYNNEI, per germline. The CDR3 totals 13 residues. V shed 3 bases and J shed 7 bases, with 13 bases lying between them. The DNA of the CDR3 is TGTGCCAGCAGTGAGGTGACTCAGGGGGAGCAGTACTTC. It codes for CASSEVTQGEQYF.

The chain employs TRBV30 and TRBJ1-1; D is possibly TRBD1 (5 bases). Trimming removed 8 bases at V and 5 bases at J, with 15 bases between. Germline assignment: CDR1 GTSNPN and CDR2 SVGIG (reference sequence). CDR3 size: 12 residues. CDR3 nucleotides: TGTGCCCGGGACCAGGGAGGAACTGAAGCTTTCTTT. This codes for CARDQGGTEAFF.

CDR3 in amino acids: CASRDRVMNTEAFF. CDR3 DNA: TGCGCCAGCAGGGACAGGGTCATGAACACTGAAGCTTTCTTT. V gene TRBV10-2 combines with J gene TRBJ1-1; 8 bases align to TRBD1. In germline, CDR1 is WSHSY, CDR2 SAAADI. J gave up 0 bases and V 6 bases, and 3 bases lay outside the gene matches. The CDR3 extends over 14 amino acids.

The chain employs TRBV18 and TRBJ2-1; 9 nucleotides line up with TRBD2. V lost 4 bases to trimming and J lost 6 bases; unmatched junction nucleotides: 10. Germline CDR1 KGHSH, CDR2 LQKENI. CDR3 length equals 16 residues. The CDR3 here is CASSLVAGVGFNEQFF. CDR3 nucleotides: TGTGCCAGCTCACTGGTAGCGGGAGTCGGGTTCAATGAGCAGTTCTTC.

The chain uses TRBV14 and TRBJ1-3; D gene ambiguous. Germline V gene data show CDR1 as SGHDN and CDR2 as FVKESK. The CDR3 is 16 residues long. V shed 0 bases and J shed 2 bases, with 11 bases lying between them. The CDR3 region is CASSQDLGRAGNTIYF. As DNA, the CDR3 is TGTGCCAGCAGCCAAGACCTGGGGAGGGCTGGAAACACCATATATTTT.

The V and J genes are TRBV6-1 and TRBJ2-1; D remains unclear. V lost 0 bases and J lost 1, with 10 bases in between. CDR1 and CDR2 (germline): MNHNS, SASEGT. The CDR3 runs 16 residues. The CDR3 here is CASSEAGRKSYNEQFF. CDR3 coding DNA: TGTGCCAGCAGTGAAGCGGGCAGGAAGTCCTACAATGAGCAGTTCTTC.

This clone was detected only once. The V and J genes are TRBV5-1 and TRBJ1-1; weak D call: TRBD1 (6 bases). Germline CDR1 and CDR2: SGHRS and YFSETQ. The CDR3 has 15 residues. With 5 bases removed from V and 5 bases from J, the gap between germline ends came to 19 bases. CDR3 DNA sequence: TGCGCCAGCAGGTTGACGGCCGGGACACCTACTGAAGCTTTCTTT. This gives the protein CASRLTAGTPTEAFF.

The CDR3 coding sequence is TGTGCCAGCAGTTCAGGGAACTCCTACAATGAGCAGTTCTTC. Its translation is CASSSGNSYNEQFF. The chain has TRBV6-5 and TRBJ2-1; D may be TRBD1 (5 bases). Trimming pared 4 bases from V and 0 bases from J, leaving 7 bases between. The CDR3 length is 14 residues. CDR1 is MNHEY, CDR2 SVGAGI, per germline.

The CDR3 DNA reads TGTGCCAGCAGCTCTGGTTCAGGCACCGGGGAGCTGTTTTTT. Translation: CASSSGSGTGELFF. V gene TRBV5-4 combines with J gene TRBJ2-2; no clear D gene. Germline-derived CDR1 and CDR2 are SGHNT and YYREEE (reference sequence). Between the trimmed V and J ends, which lost 3 bases and 4 bases, there was a span of 10 bases. This CDR3 has 14 residues.

In DNA, the CDR3 is TGTGCCAGCAGCCGCGGGACAGTTTACGAGCAGTACTTC. Translated, it gives CASSRGTVYEQYF. The chain has TRBV11-2 and TRBJ2-7, with a tentative D call TRBD1 (7 bases). Germline V gene lookup returns CDR1 SGHAT and CDR2 FQNNGV. This CDR3 has 13 residues. The V and J ends lost 5 bases and 4 bases respectively, with 12 bases between them.

This clone was seen just once. The chain recombines TRBV12-3 or TRBV12-4 with TRBJ1-1, with TRBD1 matching 8 bases. CDR3 length: 13 amino acids. J gave up 4 bases and V 4 bases, and 2 bases lay outside the gene matches. This chain's CDR3 is CASSSQGGTEAFF. The CDR3 DNA reads TGTGCCAGCAGTTCACAGGGGGGCACTGAAGCTTTCTTT.

This rearrangement joins TRBV3-1 (or the pseudogene TRBV3-2) to TRBJ1-5; D might be TRBD1 (5 bases). Trimming cost V 0 bases and J 1 base, with 10 bases left between them. The germline gives CDR1 LGHDT, CDR2 YNNKEL (reference sequence). The CDR3 extends over 16 amino acids. The CDR3 region is CASSQDGAGSNQPQHF. Written as DNA, the CDR3 is TGTGCCAGCAGCCAAGATGGGGCGGGGAGCAATCAGCCCCAGCATTTT.

This chain links TRBV12-5 with TRBJ1-1, with TRBD1 matching 9 bases. The V gene end was trimmed by 1 base and the J gene end by 7 bases; junction bases not matched to a gene: 7. From germline, CDR1 is LGHNT and CDR2 FRNRAP. The CDR3 has 15 residues. The CDR3 here is CASGLADTGGLEAFF. The CDR3 nucleotides are TGTGCTAGTGGTTTGGCCGACACAGGGGGCCTTGAAGCTTTCTTT. Together with reference TRBV12-5 and TRBJ1-1, the CDR3 gives the full variable domain: DARVTQTPRHKVTEMGQEVTMRCQPILGHNTVFWYRQTMMQGLELLAYFRNRAPLDDSGMPKDRFSAEMPDATLATLKIQPSEPRDSAVYFCASGLADTGGLEAFFGQGTRLTVV.